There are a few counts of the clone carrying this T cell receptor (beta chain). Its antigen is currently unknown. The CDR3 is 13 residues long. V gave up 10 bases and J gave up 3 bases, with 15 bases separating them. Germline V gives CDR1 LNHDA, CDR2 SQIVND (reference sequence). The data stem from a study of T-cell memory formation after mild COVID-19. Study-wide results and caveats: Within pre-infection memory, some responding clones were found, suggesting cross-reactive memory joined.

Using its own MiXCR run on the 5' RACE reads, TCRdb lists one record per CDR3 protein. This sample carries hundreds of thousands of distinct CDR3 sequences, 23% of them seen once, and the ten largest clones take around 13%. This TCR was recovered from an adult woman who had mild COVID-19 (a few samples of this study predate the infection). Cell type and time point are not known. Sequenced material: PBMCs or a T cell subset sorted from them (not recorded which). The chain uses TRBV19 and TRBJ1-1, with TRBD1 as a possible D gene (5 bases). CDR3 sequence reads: CATSNGGDTEAFF. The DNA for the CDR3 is TGTGCCACCTCCAACGGGGGGGACACTGAAGCTTTCTTT.